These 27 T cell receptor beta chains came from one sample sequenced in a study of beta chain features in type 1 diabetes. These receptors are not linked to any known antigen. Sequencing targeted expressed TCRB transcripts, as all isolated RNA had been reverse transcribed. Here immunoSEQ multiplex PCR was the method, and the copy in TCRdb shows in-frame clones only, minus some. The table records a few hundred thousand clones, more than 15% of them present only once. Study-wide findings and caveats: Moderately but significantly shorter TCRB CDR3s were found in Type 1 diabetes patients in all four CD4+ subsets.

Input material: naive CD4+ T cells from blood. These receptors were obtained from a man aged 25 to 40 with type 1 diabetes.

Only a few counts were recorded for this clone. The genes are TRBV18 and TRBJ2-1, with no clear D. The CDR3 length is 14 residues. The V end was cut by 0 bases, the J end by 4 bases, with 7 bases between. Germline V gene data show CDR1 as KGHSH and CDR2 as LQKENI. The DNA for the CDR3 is TGTGCCAGCTCACCACCCGTTCGGTACAATGAGCAGTTCTTC. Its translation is CASSPPVRYNEQFF.

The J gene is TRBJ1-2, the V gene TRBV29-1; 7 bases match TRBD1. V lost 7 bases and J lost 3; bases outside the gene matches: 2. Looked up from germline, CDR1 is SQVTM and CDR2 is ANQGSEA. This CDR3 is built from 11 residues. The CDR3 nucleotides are TGCAGCGGACAGGGACACTATGGCTACACCTTC. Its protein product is CSGQGHYGYTF.

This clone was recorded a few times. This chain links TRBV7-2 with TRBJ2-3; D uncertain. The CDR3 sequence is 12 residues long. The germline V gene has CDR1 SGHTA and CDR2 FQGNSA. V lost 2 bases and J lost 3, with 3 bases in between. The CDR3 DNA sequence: TGTGCCAGCAGCTTACCTACAGATACGCAGTATTTT. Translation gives CASSLPTDTQYF.

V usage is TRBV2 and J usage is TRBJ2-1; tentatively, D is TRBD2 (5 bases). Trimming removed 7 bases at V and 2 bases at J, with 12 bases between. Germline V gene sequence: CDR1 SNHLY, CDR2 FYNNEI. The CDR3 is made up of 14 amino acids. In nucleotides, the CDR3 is TGTGCCAGCACGCGAGCGGCAACCTACAATGAGCAGTTCTTC. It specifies CASTRAATYNEQFF.

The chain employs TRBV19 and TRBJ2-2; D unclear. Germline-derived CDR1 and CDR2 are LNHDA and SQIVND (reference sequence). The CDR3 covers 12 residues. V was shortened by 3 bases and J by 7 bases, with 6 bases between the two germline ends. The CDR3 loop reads CASSIGYGELFF. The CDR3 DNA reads TGTGCCAGTAGTATTGGCTACGGGGAGCTGTTTTTT.

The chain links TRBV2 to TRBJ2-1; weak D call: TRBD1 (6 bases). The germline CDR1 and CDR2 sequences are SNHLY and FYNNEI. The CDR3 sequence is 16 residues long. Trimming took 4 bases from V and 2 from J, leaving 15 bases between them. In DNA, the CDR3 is TGTGCCAGCAGTGTTTATGGACAGAGCACCTACAATGAGCAGTTCTTC. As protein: CASSVYGQSTYNEQFF.

The CDR3 DNA follows: TGCGCCAGCAGCTTGGGGGCCGGGACAGGGTATGAAAAACTGTTTTTT. Protein sequence: CASSLGAGTGYEKLFF. This rearrangement joins TRBV5-1 to TRBJ1-4, with TRBD1 matching 9 bases. CDR3 length: 16 amino acids. Germline CDR1 SGHRS, CDR2 YFSETQ. The V segment lost 0 bases and the J segment 6 bases; nucleotides outside the gene matches: 6.

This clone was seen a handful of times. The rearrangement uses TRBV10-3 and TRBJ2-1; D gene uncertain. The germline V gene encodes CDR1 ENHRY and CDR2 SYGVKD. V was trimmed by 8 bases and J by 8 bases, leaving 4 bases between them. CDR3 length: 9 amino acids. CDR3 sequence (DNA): TGTGCCATCGGCTATGAGCAGTTCTTC. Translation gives CAIGYEQFF.

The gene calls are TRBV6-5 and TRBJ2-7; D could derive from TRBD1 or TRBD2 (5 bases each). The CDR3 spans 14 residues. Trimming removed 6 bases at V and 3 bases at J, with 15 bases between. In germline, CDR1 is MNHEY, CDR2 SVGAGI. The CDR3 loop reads CASRERDRFYEQYF. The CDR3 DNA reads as TGTGCCAGCAGGGAAAGGGACCGCTTCTACGAGCAGTACTTC.

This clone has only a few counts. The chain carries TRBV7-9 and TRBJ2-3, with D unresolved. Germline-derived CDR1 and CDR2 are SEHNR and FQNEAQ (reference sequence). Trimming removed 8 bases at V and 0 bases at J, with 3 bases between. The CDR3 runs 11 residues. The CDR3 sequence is CASGSTDTQYF. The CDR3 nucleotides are TGTGCCAGCGGGAGCACAGATACGCAGTATTTT.

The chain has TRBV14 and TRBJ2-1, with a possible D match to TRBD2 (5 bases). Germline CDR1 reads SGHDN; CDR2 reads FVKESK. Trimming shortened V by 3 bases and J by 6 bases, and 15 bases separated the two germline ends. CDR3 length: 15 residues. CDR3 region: CASSHFTERANEQFF. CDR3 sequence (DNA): TGTGCCAGCAGCCATTTTACGGAGAGGGCCAATGAGCAGTTCTTC.

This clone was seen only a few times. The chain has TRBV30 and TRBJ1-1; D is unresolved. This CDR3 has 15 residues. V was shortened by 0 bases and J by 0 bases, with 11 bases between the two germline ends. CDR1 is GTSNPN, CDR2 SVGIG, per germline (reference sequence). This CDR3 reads CAWSVPLVMNTEAFF. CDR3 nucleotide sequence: TGTGCCTGGAGTGTACCCTTGGTGATGAACACTGAAGCTTTCTTT.

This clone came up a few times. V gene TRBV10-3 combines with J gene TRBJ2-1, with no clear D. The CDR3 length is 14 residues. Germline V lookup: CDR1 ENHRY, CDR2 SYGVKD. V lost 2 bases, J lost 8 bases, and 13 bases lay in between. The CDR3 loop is CAISEKAPIHEQFF. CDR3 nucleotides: TGTGCCATCAGTGAGAAGGCCCCGATACATGAGCAGTTCTTC.

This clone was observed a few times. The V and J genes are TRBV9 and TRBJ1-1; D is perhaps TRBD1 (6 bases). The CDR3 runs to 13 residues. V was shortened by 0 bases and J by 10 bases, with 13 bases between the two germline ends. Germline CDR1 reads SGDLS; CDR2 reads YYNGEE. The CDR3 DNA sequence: TGTGCCAGCAGCGTAGGATTCAGGGGTTCAGCTTTCTTT. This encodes CASSVGFRGSAFF.

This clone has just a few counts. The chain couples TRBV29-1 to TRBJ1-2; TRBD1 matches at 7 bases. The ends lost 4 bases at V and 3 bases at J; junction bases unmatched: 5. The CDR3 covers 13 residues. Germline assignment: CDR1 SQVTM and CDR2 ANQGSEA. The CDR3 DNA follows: TGCAGCGTTGGACAGGGAGGCGACTATGGCTACACCTTC. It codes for CSVGQGGDYGYTF.

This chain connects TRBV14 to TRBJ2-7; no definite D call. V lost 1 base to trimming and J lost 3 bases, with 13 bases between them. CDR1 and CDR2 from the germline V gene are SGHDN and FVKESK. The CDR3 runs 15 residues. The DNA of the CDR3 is TGTGCCAGCAGCCAAGGATCGGGCCAGTACTACGAGCAGTACTTC. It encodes CASSQGSGQYYEQYF.

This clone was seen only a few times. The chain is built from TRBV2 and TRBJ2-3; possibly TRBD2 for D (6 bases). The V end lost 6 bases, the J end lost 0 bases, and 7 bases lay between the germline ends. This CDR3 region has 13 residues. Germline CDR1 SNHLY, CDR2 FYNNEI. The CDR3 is CASREGSTDTQYF. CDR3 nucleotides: TGTGCCAGCAGGGAGGGTAGCACAGATACGCAGTATTTT.

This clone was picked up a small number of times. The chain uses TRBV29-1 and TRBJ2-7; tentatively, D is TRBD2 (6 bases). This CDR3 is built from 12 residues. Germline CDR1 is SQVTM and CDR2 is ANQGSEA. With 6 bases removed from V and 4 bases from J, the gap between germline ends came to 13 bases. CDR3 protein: CSVGTVNYEQYF. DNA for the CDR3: TGCAGCGTCGGGACTGTTAATTACGAGCAGTACTTC.

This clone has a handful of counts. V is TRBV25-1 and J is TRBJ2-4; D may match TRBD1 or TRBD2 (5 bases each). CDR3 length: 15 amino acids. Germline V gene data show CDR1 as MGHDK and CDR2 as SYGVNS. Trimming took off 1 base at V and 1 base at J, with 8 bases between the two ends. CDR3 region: CASSEWGSAKNIQYF. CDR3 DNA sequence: TGTGCCAGCAGTGAATGGGGGTCGGCCAAAAACATTCAGTACTTC.

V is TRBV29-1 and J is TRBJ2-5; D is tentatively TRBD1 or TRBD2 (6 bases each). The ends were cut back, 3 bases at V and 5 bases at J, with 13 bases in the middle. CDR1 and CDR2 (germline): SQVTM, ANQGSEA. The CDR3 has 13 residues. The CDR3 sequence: CSVEIGGHETQYF. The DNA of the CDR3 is TGCAGCGTTGAGATTGGGGGGCACGAGACCCAGTACTTC.

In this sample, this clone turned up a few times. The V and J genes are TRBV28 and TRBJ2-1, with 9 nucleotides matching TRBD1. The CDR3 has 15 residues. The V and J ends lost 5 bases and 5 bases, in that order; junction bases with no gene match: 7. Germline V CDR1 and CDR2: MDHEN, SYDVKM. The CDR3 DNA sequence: TGTGCCAGCAGTGTTCAGGGGACAGGGCACAATGAGCAGTTCTTC. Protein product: CASSVQGTGHNEQFF.

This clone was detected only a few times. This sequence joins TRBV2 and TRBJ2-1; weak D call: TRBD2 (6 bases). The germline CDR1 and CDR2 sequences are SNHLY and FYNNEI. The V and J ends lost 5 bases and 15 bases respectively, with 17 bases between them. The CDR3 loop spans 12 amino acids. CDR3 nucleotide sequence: TGTGCCAGCAGTTCTCTAGCGCCCGGGGCGTTCTTC. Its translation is CASSSLAPGAFF.

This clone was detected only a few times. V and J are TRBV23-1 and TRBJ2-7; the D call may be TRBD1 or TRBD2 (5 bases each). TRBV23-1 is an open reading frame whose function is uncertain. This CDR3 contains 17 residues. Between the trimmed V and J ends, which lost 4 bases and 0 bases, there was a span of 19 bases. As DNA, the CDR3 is TGCGCCAGCAGTCGCCGCCCCGGGACCGACAGCTCCTACGAGCAGTACTTC. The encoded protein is CASSRRPGTDSSYEQYF.

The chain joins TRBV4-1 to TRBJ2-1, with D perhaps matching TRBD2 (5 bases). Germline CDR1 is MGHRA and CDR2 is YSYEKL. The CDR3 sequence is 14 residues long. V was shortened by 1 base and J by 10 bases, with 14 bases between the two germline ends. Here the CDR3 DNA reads TGCGCCAGCAGCCAAGTCGGCCGGGGAATCGAGCAGTTCTTC. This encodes CASSQVGRGIEQFF.

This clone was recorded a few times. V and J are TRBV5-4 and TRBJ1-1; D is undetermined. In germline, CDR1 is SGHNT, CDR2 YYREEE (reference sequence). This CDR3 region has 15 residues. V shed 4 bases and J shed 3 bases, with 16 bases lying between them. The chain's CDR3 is CASSAVGLSHTEAFF. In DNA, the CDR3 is TGTGCCAGCAGCGCAGTGGGGTTATCGCACACTGAAGCTTTCTTT.

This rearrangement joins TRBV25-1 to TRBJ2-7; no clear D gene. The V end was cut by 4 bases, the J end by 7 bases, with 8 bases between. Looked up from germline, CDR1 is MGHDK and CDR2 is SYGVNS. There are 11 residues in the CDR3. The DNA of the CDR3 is TGTGCCAGCAGTGGCTGGTGGGAGCAGTACTTC. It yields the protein CASSGWWEQYF.

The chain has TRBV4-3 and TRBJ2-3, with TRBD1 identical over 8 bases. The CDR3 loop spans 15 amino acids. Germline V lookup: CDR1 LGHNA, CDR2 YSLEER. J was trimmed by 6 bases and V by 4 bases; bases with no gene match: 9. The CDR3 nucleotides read TGCGCCAGCAGCCCCCGGGACAGGAGCCGGGATACGCAGTATTTT. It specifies CASSPRDRSRDTQYF.